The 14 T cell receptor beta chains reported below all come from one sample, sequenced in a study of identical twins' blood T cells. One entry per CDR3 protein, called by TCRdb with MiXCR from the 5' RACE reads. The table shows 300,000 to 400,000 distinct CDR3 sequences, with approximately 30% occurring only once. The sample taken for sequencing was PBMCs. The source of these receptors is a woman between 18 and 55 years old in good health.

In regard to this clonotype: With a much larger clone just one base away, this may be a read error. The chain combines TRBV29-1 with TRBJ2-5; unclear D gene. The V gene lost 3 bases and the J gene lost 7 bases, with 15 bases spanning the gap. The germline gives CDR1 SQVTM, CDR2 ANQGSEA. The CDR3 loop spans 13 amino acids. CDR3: CSVDPPSRVTQYF. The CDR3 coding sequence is TGCAGCGTTGACCCCCCGTCTAGAGTGACCCAGTACTTC.

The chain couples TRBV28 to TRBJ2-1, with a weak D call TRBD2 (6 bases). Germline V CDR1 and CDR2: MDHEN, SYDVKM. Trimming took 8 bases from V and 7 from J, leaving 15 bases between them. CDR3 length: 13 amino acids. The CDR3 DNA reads TGTGCCAGCGTACCGGCGGGAAGAAATGAGCAGTTCTTC. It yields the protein CASVPAGRNEQFF.

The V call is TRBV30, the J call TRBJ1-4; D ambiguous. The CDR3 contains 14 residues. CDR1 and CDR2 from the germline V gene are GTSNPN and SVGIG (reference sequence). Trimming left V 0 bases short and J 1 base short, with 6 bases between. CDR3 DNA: TGTGCCTGGAGTGTAAAGCAAACTAATGAAAAACTGTTTTTT. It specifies CAWSVKQTNEKLFF.

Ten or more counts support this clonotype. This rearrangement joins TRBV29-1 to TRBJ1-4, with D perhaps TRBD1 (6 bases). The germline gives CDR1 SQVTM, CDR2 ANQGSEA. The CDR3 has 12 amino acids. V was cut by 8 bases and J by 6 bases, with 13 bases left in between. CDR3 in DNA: TGCAGCACCAGGGGATGGGATGAAAAACTGTTTTTT. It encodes CSTRGWDEKLFF.

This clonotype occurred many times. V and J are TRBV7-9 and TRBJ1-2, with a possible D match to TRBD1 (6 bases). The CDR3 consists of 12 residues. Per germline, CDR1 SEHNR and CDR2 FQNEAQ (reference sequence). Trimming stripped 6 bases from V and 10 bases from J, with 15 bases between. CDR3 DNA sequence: TGTGCCAGCAGTGCCCCACAGGGCGTCTACACCTTC. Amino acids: CASSAPQGVYTF.

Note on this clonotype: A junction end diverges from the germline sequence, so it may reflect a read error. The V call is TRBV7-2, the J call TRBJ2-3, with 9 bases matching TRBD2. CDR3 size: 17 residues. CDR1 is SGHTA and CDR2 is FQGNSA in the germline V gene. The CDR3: CVSHSMEAGGWTDTQYF. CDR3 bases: TGTGTCAGCCATTCCATGGAAGCGGGGGGTTGGACAGATACGCAGTATTTT. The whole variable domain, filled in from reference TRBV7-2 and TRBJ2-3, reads GAGVSQSPSNKVTEKGKDVELRCDPISGHTALYWYRQSLGQGLEFLIYFQGNSAPDKSGLPSDRFSAERTGGSVSTLTIQRTQQEDSAVYLCVSHSMEAGGWTDTQYFGPGTRLTVL.

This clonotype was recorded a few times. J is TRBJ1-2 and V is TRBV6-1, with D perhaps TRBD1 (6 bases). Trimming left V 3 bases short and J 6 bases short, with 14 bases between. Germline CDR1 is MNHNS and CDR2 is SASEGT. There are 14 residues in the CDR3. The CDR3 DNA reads TGTGCCAGCAGTGATAGAAGGGGACAAAATGGCTACACCTTC. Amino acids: CASSDRRGQNGYTF.

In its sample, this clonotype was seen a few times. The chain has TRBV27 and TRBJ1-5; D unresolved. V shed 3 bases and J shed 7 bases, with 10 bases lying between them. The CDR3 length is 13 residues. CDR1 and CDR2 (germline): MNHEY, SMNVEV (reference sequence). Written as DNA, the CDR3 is TGTGCCAGCAGTTTGAATTTTAGGCAGCCCCAGCATTTT. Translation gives CASSLNFRQPQHF.

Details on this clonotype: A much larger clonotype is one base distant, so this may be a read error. CDR3 residues: CAGSQDYLGTTSGEQYF. DNA for the CDR3: TGCGCCGGCAGCCAAGATTATCTAGGCACAACGTCAGGAGAGCAGTACTTC. This chain links TRBV4-3 with TRBJ2-7; D not resolved. The CDR3 sequence is 17 residues long. Germline V gene sequence: CDR1 LGHNA, CDR2 YSLEER.

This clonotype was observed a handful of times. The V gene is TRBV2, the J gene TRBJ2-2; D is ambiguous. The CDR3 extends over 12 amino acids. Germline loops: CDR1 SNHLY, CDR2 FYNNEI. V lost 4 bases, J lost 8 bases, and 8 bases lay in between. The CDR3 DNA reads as TGTGCCAGCAGTGTGATGAGGGGGGAGCTGTTTTTT. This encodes CASSVMRGELFF.

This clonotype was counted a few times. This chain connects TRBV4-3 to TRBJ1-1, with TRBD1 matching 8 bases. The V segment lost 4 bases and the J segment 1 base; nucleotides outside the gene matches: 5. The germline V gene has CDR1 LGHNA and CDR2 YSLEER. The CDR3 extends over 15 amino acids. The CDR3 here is CASSPDRVRNTEAFF. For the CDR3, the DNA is TGCGCCAGCAGCCCGGACAGGGTACGGAACACTGAAGCTTTCTTT.

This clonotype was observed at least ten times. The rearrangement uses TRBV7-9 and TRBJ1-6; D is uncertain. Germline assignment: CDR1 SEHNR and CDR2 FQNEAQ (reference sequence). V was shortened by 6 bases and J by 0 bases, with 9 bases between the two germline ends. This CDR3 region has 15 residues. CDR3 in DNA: TGTGCCAGCAGTGACACCCGCTCCTATAATTCACCCCTCCACTTT. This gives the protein CASSDTRSYNSPLHF.

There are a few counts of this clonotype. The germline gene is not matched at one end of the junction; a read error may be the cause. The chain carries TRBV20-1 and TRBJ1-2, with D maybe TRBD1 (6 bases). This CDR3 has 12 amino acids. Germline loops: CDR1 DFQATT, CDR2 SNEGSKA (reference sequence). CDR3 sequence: CSATPGAGRDSF. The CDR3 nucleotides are TGCAGTGCTACCCCAGGGGCAGGGCGCGACTCATTC.

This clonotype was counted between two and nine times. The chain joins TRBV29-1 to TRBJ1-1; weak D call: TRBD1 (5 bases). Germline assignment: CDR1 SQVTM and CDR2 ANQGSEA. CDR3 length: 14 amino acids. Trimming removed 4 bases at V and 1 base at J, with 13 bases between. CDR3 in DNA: TGCAGCGTTGGGGGGGTCCCCGAGAACACTGAAGCTTTCTTT. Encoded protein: CSVGGVPENTEAFF. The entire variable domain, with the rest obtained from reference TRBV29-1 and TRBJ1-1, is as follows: SAVISQKPSRDICQRGTSLTIQCQVDSQVTMMFWYRQQPGQSLTLIATANQGSEATYESGFVIDKFPISRPNLTFSTLTVSNMSPEDSSIYLCSVGGVPENTEAFFGQGTRLTVV.